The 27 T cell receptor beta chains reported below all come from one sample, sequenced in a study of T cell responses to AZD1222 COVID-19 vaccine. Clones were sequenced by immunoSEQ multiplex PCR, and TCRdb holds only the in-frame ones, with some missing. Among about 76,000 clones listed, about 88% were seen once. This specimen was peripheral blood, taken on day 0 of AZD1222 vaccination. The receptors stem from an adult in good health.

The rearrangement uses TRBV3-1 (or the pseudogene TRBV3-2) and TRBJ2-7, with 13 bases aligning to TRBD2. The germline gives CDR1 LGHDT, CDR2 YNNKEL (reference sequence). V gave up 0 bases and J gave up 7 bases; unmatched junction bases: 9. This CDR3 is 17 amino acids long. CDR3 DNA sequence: TGTGCCAGCAGCCAAGATTTCACTAGCGGGAGGGCCAGGGAGCAGTACTTC. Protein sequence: CASSQDFTSGRAREQYF.

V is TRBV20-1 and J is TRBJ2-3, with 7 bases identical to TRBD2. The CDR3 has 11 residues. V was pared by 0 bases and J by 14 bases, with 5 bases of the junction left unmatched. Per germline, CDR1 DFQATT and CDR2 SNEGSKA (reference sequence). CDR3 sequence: CSAREREGMYF. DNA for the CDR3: TGCAGTGCTAGAGAAAGGGAGGGAATGTATTTT.

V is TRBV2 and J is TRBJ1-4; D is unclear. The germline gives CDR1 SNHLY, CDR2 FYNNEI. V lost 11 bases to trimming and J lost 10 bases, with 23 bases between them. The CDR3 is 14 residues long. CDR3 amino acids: CACHPRTAGGKLFF. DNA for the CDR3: TGTGCCTGCCACCCACGGACTGCCGGCGGAAAACTGTTTTTT.

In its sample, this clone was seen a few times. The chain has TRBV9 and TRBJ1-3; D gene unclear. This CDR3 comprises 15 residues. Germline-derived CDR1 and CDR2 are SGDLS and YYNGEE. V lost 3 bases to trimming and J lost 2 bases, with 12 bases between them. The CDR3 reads CASSAVGIAGNTIYF. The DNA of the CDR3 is TGTGCCAGCAGCGCAGTAGGTATTGCTGGAAACACCATATATTTT.

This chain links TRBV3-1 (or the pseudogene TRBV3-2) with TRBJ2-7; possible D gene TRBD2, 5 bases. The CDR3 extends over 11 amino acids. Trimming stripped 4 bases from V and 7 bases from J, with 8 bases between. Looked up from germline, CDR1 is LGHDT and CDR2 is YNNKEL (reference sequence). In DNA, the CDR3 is TGTGCCAGCAGCCTGTCGGGGGAGCAGTACTTC. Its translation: CASSLSGEQYF.

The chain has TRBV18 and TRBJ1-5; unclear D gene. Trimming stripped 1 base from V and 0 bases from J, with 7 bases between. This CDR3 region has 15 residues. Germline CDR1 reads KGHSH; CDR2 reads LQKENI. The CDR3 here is CASSPQEGSNQPQHF. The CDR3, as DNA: TGTGCCAGCTCACCACAGGAGGGTAGCAATCAGCCCCAGCATTTT.

CDR3 DNA: TGTGCCAGCAGTCTCGAGCGGGAGCAGTTCTTC. It translates to CASSLEREQFF. V is TRBV27 and J is TRBJ2-1; perhaps TRBD2 as D (5 bases). Germline V gene sequence: CDR1 MNHEY, CDR2 SMNVEV (reference sequence). The germline V and J ends were trimmed by 5 bases and 10 bases, with 9 bases remaining between them. This CDR3 contains 11 residues.

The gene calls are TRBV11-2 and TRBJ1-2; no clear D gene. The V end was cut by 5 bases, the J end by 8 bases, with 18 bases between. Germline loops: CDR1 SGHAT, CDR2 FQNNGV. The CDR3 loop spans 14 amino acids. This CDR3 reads CASSPSGGMGGYTF. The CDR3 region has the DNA TGTGCCAGCAGCCCCTCAGGAGGGATGGGAGGCTACACCTTC.

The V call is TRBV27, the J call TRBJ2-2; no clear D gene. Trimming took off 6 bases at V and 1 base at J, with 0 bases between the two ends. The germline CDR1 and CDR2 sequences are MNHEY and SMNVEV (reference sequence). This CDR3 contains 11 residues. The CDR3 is CASRNTGELFF. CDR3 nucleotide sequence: TGTGCCAGCAGGAACACCGGGGAGCTGTTTTTT.

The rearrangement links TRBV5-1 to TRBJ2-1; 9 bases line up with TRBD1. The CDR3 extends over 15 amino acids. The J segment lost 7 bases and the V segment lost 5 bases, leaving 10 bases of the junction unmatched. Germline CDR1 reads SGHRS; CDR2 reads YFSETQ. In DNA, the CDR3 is TGCGCCAGCAGGCGGACCGGGACAGGGACTAATGAGCAGTTCTTC. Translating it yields CASRRTGTGTNEQFF. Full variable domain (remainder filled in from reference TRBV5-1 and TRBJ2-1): KAGVTQTPRYLIKTRGQQVTLSCSPISGHRSVSWYQQTPGQGLQFLFEYFSETQRNKGNFPGRFSGRQFSNSRSEMNVSTLELGDSALYLCASRRTGTGTNEQFFGPGTRLTVL.

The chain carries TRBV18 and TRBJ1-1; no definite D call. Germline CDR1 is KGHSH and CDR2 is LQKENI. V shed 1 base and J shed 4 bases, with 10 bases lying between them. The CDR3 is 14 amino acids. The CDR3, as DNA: TGTGCCAGCTCACCACGGCCCAGTGGCACTGAAGCTTTCTTT. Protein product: CASSPRPSGTEAFF.

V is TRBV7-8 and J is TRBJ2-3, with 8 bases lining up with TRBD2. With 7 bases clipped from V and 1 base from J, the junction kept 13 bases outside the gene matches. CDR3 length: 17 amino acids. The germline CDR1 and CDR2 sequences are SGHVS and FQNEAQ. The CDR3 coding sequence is TGTGCCAGCACGGGCCGGGGGGGAATAATGGGCACAGATACGCAGTATTTT. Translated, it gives CASTGRGGIMGTDTQYF.

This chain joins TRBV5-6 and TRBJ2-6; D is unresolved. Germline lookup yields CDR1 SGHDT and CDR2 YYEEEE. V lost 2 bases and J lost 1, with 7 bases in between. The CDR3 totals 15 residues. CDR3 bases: TGTGCCAGCAGCTTCGGGTGGTCTGGGGCCAACGTCCTGACTTTC. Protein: CASSFGWSGANVLTF. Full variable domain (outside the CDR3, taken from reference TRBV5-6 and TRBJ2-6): DAGVTQSPTHLIKTRGQQVTLRCSPKSGHDTVSWYQQALGQGPQFIFQYYEEEERQRGNFPDRFSGHQFPNYSSELNVNALLLGDSALYLCASSFGWSGANVLTFGAGSRLTVL.

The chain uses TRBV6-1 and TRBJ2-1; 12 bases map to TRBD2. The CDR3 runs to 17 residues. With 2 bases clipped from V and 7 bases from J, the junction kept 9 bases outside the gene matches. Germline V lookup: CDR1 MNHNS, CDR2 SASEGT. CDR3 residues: CASSENPGLAGKNEQFF. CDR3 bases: TGTGCCAGCAGTGAAAACCCGGGACTAGCGGGCAAAAATGAGCAGTTCTTC.

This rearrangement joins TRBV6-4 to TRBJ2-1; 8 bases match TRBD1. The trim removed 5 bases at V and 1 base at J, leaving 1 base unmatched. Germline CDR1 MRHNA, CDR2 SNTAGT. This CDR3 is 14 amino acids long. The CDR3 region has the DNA TGTGCCAGCAGTCGACAGGGGTCCTACAATGAGCAGTTCTTC. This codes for CASSRQGSYNEQFF.

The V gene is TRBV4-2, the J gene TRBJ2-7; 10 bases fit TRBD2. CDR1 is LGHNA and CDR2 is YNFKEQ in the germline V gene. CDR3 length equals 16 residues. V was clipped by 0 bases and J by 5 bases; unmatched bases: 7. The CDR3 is CASSQDHPSGRHEQYF. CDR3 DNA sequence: TGTGCCAGCAGCCAAGATCACCCTAGCGGGAGACACGAGCAGTACTTC.

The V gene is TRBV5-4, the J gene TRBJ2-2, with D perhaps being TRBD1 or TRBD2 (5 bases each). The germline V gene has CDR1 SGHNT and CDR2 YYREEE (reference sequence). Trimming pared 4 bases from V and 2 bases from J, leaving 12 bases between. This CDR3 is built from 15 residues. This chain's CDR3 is CASSPTRGNTGELFF. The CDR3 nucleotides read TGTGCCAGCAGCCCCACTAGGGGTAACACCGGGGAGCTGTTTTTT.

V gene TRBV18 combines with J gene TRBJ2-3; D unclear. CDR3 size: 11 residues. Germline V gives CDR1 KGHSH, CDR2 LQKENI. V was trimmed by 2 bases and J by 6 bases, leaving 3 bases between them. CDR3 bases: TGTGCCAGCTCACCATGGGATACGCAGTATTTT. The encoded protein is CASSPWDTQYF.

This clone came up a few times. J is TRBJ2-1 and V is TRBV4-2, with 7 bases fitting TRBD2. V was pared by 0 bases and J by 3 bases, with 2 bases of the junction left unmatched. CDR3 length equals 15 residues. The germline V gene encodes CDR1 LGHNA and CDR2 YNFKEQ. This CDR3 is CASSQDWGGYNEQFF. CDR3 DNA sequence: TGTGCCAGCAGCCAAGATTGGGGGGGCTACAATGAGCAGTTCTTC.

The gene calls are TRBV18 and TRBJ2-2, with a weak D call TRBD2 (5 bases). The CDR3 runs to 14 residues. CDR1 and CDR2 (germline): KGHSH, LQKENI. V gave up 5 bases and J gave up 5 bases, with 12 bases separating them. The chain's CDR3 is CASSVGVGTGELFF. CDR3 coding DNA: TGTGCCAGCTCAGTCGGGGTCGGAACCGGGGAGCTGTTTTTT.

CDR3 bases: TGCGCCAGCACCCAGGGGGGCGGGGGGTCCTACGAGCAGTACGTC. This sequence encodes CASTQGGGGSYEQYV. The chain recombines TRBV10-2 with TRBJ2-7; perhaps TRBD2 as D (8 bases). V was shortened by 7 bases and J by 1 base, with 17 bases between the two germline ends. CDR1 and CDR2 (germline): WSHSY, SAAADI. The CDR3 spans 15 residues.

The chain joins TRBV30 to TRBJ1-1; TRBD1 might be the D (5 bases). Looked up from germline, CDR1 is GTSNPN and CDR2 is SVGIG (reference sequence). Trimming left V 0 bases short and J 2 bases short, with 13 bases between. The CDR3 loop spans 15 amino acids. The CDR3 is CAWSVLKGINTEAFF. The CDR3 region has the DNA TGTGCCTGGAGTGTACTTAAGGGGATCAACACTGAAGCTTTCTTT.

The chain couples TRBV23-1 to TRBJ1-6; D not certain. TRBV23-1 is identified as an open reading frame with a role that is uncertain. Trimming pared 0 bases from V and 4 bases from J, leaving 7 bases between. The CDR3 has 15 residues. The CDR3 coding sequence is TGCGCCAGCAGTCAATCGGGCATTTATAATTCACCCCTCCACTTT. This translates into CASSQSGIYNSPLHF.

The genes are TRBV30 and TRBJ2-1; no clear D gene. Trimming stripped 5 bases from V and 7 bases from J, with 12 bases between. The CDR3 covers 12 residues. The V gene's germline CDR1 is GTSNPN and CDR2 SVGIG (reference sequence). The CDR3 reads CAWGSQRNEQFF. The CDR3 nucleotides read TGTGCCTGGGGCTCCCAGAGGAATGAGCAGTTCTTC.

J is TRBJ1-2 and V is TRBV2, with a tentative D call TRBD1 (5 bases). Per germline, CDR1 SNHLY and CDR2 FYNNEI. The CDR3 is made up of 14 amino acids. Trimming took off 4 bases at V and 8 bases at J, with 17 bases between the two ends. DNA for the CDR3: TGTGCCAGCAGTGGCGGGACGCCGGCCGGCGGCTACACCTTC. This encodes CASSGGTPAGGYTF.

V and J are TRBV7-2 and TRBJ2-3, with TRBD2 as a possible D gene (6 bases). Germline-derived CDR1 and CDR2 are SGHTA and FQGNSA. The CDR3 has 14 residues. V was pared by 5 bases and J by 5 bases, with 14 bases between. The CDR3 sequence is CASSPGTAGDTQYF. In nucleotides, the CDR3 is TGTGCCAGCAGCCCCGGGACTGCGGGAGATACGCAGTATTTT.

DNA for the CDR3: TGCGCCAGCAGCCAACAGGGAAGTGTGAATCAGCCCCAGCATTTT. Encoded protein: CASSQQGSVNQPQHF. The V call is TRBV4-1, the J call TRBJ1-5, with D possibly matching TRBD1 (5 bases). With 2 bases removed from V and 4 bases from J, the gap between germline ends came to 12 bases. The CDR3 totals 15 residues. Germline V gene lookup returns CDR1 MGHRA and CDR2 YSYEKL.